The 6 T cell receptor beta chains reported below all come from one sample, sequenced in a study of metastatic and nonmetastatic thyroid tumors. Ahead of thyroid surgery, no patient had received treatment of any kind. MiXCR re-clonotyped the PCR reads for TCRdb. Of 30,000 or so clones listed, about 25% are singletons. The sample was blood. These receptors all come from a female donor with papillary thyroid cancer or a benign thyroid nodule (not recorded which). Some clones in this sample may be carry-over from other donors' samples.

V usage is TRBV19 and J usage is TRBJ1-5; 7 positions match TRBD1. CDR1 is LNHDA and CDR2 is SQIVND in the germline V gene (reference sequence). J was trimmed by 3 bases and V by 7 bases; bases with no gene match: 6. CDR3 size: 14 residues. CDR3 loop: CASNQGGVNQPQHF. The CDR3 DNA reads as TGTGCCAGTAACCAGGGGGGCGTCAATCAGCCCCAGCATTTT.

Only one count was recorded for this clone. J is TRBJ2-1 and V is TRBV20-1, with 12 bases fitting TRBD2. This CDR3 has 16 amino acids. With 6 bases clipped from V and 7 bases from J, the junction kept 13 bases outside the gene matches. Germline lookup yields CDR1 DFQATT and CDR2 SNEGSKA (reference sequence). For the CDR3, the DNA is TGCAGTGCCCCAAACCATCGGACTAGCGGGACAAATGAGCAGTTCTTC. Its protein is CSAPNHRTSGTNEQFF.

This clone occurred many times. The chain couples TRBV4-3 to TRBJ1-4; the D is unclear. Germline CDR1 LGHNA, CDR2 YSLEER. This CDR3 is 15 amino acids long. Between the trimmed V and J ends, which lost 0 bases and 5 bases, there was a span of 10 bases. The CDR3 coding sequence is TGCGCCAGCAGCCAAGAGAACCCAGGAAATGAAAAACTGTTTTTT. The encoded protein is CASSQENPGNEKLFF.

The chain combines TRBV19 with TRBJ1-1, with a possible D match to TRBD1 (5 bases). The CDR3 is 18 residues long. Germline V CDR1 and CDR2: LNHDA, SQIVND (reference sequence). V was cut by 5 bases and J by 8 bases, with 30 bases left in between. This CDR3 is CASSLRNRVRAPRKEAFF. CDR3 nucleotide sequence: TGTGCCAGTAGTTTACGAAATCGCGTCAGGGCCCCTCGGAAGGAAGCTTTCTTT.

This clone was counted a few times. This chain uses TRBV6-2 or TRBV6-3 with TRBJ2-7; D remains ambiguous. The CDR3 sequence is 12 residues long. The V end lost 0 bases, the J end lost 6 bases, and 6 bases lay between the germline ends. CDR1 and CDR2 from the germline V gene are MNHEY and SVGEGT. The CDR3 DNA follows: TGTGCCAGCAGTTACTCTCCCCCCGAGCAGTACTTC. Protein sequence: CASSYSPPEQYF.

In its sample, this clone is medium-sized (0.01 to 0.1%). This chain links TRBV12-3 or TRBV12-4 with TRBJ2-1; the match to TRBD2 covers 11 bases. There are 17 residues in the CDR3. The trim removed 5 bases at V and 7 bases at J, leaving 13 bases unmatched. CDR3 sequence (DNA): TGTGCCAGCAGTGCTAGTATACTAGCGGGAGTTTCAAATGAGCAGTTCTTC. Translation gives CASSASILAGVSNEQFF.